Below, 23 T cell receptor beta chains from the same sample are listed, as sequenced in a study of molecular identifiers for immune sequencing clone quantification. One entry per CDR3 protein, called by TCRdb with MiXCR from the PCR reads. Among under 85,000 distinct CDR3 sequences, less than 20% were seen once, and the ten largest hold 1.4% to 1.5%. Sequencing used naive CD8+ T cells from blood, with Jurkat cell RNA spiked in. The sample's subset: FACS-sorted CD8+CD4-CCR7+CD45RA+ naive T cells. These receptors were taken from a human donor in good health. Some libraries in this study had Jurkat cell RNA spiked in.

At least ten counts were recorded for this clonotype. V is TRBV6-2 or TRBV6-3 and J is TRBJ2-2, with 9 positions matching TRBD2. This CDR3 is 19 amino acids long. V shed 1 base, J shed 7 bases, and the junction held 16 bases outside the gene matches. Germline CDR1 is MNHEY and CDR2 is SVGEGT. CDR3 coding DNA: TGTGCCAGCAGTTACTTTCCAATCTGGCGGGAGGGCCAAAACGGGGAGCTGTTTTTT. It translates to CASSYFPIWREGQNGELFF.

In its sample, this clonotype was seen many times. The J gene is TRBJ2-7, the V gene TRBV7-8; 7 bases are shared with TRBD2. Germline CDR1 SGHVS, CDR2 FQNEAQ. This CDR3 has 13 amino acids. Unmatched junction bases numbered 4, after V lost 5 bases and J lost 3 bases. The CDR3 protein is CASSQGRVYEQYF. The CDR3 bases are TGTGCCAGCAGCCAAGGGAGGGTCTACGAGCAGTACTTC.

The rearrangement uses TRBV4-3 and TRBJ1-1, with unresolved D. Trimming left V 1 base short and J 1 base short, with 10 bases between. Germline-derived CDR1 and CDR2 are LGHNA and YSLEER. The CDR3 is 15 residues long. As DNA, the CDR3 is TGCGCCAGCAGCCAAGGAAGATATGGGAACACTGAAGCTTTCTTT. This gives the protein CASSQGRYGNTEAFF.

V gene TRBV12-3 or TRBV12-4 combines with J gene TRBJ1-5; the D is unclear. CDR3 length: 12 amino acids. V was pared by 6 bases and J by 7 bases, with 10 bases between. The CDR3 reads CASSRRRQPQHF. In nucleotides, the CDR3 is TGTGCCAGCAGCCGGCGACGGCAGCCCCAGCATTTT.

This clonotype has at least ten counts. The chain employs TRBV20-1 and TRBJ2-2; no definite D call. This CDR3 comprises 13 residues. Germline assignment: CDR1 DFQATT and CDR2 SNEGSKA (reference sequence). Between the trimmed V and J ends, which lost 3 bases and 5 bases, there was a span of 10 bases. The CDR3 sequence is CSASPLVTGELFF. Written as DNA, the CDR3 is TGCAGTGCTAGTCCGCTAGTTACCGGGGAGCTGTTTTTT.

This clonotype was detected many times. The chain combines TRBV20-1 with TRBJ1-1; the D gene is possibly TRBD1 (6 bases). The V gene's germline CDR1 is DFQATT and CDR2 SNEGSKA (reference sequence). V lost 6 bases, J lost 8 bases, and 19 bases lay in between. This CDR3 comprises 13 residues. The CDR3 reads CSACGGGPGEAFF. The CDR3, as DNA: TGCAGTGCCTGCGGGGGGGGGCCGGGAGAAGCTTTCTTT.

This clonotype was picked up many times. CDR3 sequence reads: CASTDSNQPQHF. The CDR3 bases are TGTGCCAGCACCGACTCAAATCAGCCCCAGCATTTT. V usage is TRBV7-9 and J usage is TRBJ1-5, with D hard to call. V gave up 7 bases and J gave up 4 bases, with 8 bases separating them. CDR1 is SEHNR, CDR2 FQNEAQ, per germline (reference sequence). There are 12 residues in the CDR3.

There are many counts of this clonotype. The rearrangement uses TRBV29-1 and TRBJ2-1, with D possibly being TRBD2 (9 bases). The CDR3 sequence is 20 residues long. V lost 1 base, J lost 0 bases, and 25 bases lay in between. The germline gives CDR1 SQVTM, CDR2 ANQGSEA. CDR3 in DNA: TGCAGCGTTGAAGGTCACAGGGGGGGACTAGCTCAGAGCTCCTACAATGAGCAGTTCTTC. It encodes CSVEGHRGGLAQSSYNEQFF.

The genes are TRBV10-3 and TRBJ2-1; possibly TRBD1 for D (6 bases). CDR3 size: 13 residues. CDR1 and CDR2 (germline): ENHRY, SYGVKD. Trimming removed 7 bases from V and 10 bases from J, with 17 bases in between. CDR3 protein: CAITPDSMGEQFF. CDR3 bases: TGTGCCATCACCCCGGACAGTATGGGAGAGCAGTTCTTC.

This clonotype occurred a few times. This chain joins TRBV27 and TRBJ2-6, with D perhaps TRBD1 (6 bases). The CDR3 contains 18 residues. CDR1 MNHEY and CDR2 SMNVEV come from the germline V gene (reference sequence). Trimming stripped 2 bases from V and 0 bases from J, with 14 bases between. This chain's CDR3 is CASSLHSDRPSGANVLTF. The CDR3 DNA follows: TGTGCCAGCAGTTTACATAGTGACAGGCCCTCTGGGGCCAACGTCCTGACTTTC.

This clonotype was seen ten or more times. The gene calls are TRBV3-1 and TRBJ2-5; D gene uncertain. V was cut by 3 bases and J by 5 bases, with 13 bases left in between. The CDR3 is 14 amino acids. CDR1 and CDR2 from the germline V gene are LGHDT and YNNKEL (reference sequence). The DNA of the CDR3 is TGTGCCAGCAGCCACCTGACTGGTAGGGAGACCCAGTACTTC. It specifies CASSHLTGRETQYF.

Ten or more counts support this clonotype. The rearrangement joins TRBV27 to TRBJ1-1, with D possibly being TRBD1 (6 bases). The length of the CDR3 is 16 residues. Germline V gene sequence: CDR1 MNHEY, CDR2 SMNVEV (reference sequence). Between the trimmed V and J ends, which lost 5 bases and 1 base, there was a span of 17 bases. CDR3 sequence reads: CASSHSTGMGNTEAFF. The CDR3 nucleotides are TGTGCCAGCAGTCACTCGACAGGTATGGGGAACACTGAAGCTTTCTTT.

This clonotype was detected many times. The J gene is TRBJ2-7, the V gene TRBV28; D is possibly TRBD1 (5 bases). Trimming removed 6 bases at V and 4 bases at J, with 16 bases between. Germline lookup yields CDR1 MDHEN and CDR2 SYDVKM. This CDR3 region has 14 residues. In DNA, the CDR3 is TGTGCCAGCAGCTTTTTGGGGCAGGTTTACGAGCAGTACTTC. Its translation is CASSFLGQVYEQYF.

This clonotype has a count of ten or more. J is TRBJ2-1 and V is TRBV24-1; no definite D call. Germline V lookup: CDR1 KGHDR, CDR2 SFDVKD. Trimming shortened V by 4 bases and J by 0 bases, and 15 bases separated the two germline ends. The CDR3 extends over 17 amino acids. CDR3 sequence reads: CATSEGVSQDSYNEQFF. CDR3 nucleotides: TGTGCCACCAGTGAGGGCGTTAGCCAGGACTCCTACAATGAGCAGTTCTTC.

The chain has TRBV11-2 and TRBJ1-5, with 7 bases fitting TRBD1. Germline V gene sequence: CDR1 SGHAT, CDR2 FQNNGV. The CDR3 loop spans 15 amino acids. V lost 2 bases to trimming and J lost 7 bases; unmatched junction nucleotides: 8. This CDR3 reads CASSLREGGTQPQHF. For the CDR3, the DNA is TGTGCCAGCAGCTTACGTGAAGGGGGCACCCAGCCCCAGCATTTT.

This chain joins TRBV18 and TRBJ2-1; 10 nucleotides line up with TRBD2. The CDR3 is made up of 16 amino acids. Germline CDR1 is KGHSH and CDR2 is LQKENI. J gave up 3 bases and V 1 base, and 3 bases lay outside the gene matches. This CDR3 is CASSPRGTSVYNEQFF. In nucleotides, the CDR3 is TGTGCCAGCTCACCACGGGGGACTAGCGTCTACAATGAGCAGTTCTTC. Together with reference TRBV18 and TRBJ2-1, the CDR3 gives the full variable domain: NAGVMQNPRHLVRRRGQEARLRCSPMKGHSHVYWYRQLPEEGLKFMVYLQKENIIDESGMPKERFSAEFPKEGPSILRIQQVVRGDSAAYFCASSPRGTSVYNEQFFGPGTRLTVL.

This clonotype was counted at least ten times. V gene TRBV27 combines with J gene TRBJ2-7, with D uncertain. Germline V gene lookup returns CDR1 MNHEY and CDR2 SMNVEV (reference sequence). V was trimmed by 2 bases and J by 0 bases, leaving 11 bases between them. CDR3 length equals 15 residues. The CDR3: CASSLGPEYSYEQYF. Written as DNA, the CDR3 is TGTGCCAGCAGTTTAGGGCCAGAGTACTCCTACGAGCAGTACTTC.

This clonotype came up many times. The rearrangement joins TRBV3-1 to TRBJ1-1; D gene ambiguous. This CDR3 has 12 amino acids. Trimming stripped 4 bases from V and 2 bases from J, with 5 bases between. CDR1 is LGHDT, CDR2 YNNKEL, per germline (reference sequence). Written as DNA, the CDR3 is TGTGCCAGCAGCCCGCAAAACACTGAAGCTTTCTTT. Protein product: CASSPQNTEAFF.

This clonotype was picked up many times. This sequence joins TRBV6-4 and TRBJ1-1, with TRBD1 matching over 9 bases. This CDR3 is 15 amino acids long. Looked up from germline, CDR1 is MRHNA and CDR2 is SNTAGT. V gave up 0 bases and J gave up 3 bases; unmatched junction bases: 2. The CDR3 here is CASSDSDRGDTEAFF. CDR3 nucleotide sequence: TGTGCCAGCAGTGACTCTGACAGGGGGGACACTGAAGCTTTCTTT.

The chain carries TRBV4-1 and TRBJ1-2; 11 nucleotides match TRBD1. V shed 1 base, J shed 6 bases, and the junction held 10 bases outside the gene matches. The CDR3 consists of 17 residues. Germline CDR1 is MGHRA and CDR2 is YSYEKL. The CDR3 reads CASSQGAVGQGADGYTF. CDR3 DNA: TGCGCCAGCAGCCAAGGGGCAGTCGGACAGGGGGCAGATGGCTACACCTTC.

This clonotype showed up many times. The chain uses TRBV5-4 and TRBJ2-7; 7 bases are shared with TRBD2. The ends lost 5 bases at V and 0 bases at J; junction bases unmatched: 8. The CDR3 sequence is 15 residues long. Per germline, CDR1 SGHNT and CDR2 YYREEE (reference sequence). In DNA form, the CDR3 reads TGTGCCAGCAGGCCTGCTAGCGGTTCCTCCTACGAGCAGTACTTC. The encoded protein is CASRPASGSSYEQYF.

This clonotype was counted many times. CDR3: CASSFPSGRNTDTQYF. The CDR3 DNA reads TGTGCCAGCAGTTTCCCAAGCGGGAGGAACACAGATACGCAGTATTTT. This rearrangement joins TRBV28 to TRBJ2-3, with TRBD2 matching over 9 bases. Germline loops: CDR1 MDHEN, CDR2 SYDVKM. The trim removed 3 bases at V and 2 bases at J, leaving 6 bases unmatched. This CDR3 contains 16 residues. The entire variable domain, with the rest obtained from reference TRBV28 and TRBJ2-3, is as follows: DVKVTQSSRYLVKRTGEKVFLECVQDMDHENMFWYRQDPGLGLRLIYFSYDVKMKEKGDIPEGYSVSREKKERFSLILESASTNQTSMYLCASSFPSGRNTDTQYFGPGTRLTVL.

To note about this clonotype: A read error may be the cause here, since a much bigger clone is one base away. The CDR3 loop is CASSGRGVPSTEAFF. CDR3 bases: TGTGCCAGCAGTGGTCGGGGCGTCCCGAGCACTGAAGCTTTCTTT. This chain joins TRBV27 and TRBJ1-1, with D possibly TRBD1 on 5 matching bases. Germline-derived CDR1 and CDR2 are MNHEY and SMNVEV (reference sequence). CDR3 size: 15 residues. V lost 5 bases and J lost 4, with 17 bases in between.